What follows are 9 T cell receptor beta chains derived from one specimen sequenced in a study of response to subunit inactivated influenza vaccine. TCRdb itself ran the RT-PCR reads through MiXCR, one entry per CDR3 protein. Among roughly 780,000 distinct CDR3 sequences, approximately 17% were seen once, and the ten largest hold roughly 11%. The sequencing used PBMCs from blood, collected around 5 days after vaccination. All receptors come from a man aged 50-60 years who received an inactivated influenza vaccine.

There are a few counts of this clonotype. The chain has TRBV5-5 and TRBJ2-1; D gene unclear. The CDR3 spans 16 residues. V was shortened by 0 bases and J by 7 bases, with 17 bases between the two germline ends. From germline, CDR1 is SGHKS and CDR2 YYEKEE (reference sequence). CDR3 in amino acids: CASSLAVRTVVNEQFF. The CDR3 region has the DNA TGTGCCAGCAGCTTGGCCGTGAGAACCGTGGTTAATGAGCAGTTCTTC. The full variable domain, rest sourced from reference TRBV5-5 and TRBJ2-1, is DAGVTQSPTHLIKTRGQQVTLRCSPISGHKSVSWYQQVLGQGPQFIFQYYEKEERGRGNFPDRFSARQFPNYSSELNVNALLLGDSALYLCASSLAVRTVVNEQFFGPGTRLTVL.

This clonotype turned up a few times. V gene TRBV10-2 combines with J gene TRBJ1-3; D gene ambiguous. Germline V gene lookup returns CDR1 WSHSY and CDR2 SAAADI. The CDR3 contains 14 residues. V lost 4 bases and J lost 0, with 7 bases in between. The CDR3 DNA sequence: TGCGCCAGCAGTGGCGGTAGCTCTGGAAACACCATATATTTT. This sequence encodes CASSGGSSGNTIYF.

This clonotype has only a few counts. The chain recombines TRBV11-2 with TRBJ2-3; D gene uncertain. CDR1 is SGHAT, CDR2 FQNNGV, per germline. V was clipped by 1 base and J by 2 bases, with 13 bases between them. The CDR3 covers 16 residues. In DNA, the CDR3 is TGTGCCAGCAGCTTAGCGGTCATCCGCTACACAGATACGCAGTATTTT. It yields the protein CASSLAVIRYTDTQYF.

This clonotype was found a few times. This chain connects TRBV6-5 to TRBJ2-2; 7 nucleotides line up with TRBD1. Trimming removed 2 bases from V and 2 bases from J; junction bases left unmatched: 8. The CDR3 covers 17 residues. Germline assignment: CDR1 MNHEY and CDR2 SVGAGI. The CDR3 here is CASSYPGQTINTGELFF. The CDR3 coding sequence is TGTGCCAGCAGTTACCCGGGACAGACTATCAACACCGGGGAGCTGTTTTTT.

The J gene is TRBJ1-4, the V gene TRBV30; D unclear. The CDR3 length is 16 residues. Trimming stripped 3 bases from V and 5 bases from J, with 19 bases between. The V gene's germline CDR1 is GTSNPN and CDR2 SVGIG (reference sequence). CDR3 DNA sequence: TGTGCCTGGAGCCCCCGCGAAAGTCTCCCCAATGAAAAACTGTTTTTT. It yields the protein CAWSPRESLPNEKLFF.

The gene calls are TRBV20-1 and TRBJ2-7; no clear D. Trimming pared 0 bases from V and 4 bases from J, leaving 7 bases between. CDR3 length: 12 amino acids. Germline V gene data show CDR1 as DFQATT and CDR2 as SNEGSKA (reference sequence). CDR3 protein: CSARDTEYEQYF. The CDR3 DNA follows: TGCAGTGCTAGAGATACCGAGTACGAGCAGTACTTC.

The V and J genes are TRBV5-5 and TRBJ2-7, with unresolved D. Germline V lookup: CDR1 SGHKS, CDR2 YYEKEE (reference sequence). This CDR3 is built from 15 residues. V was clipped by 0 bases and J by 0 bases, with 10 bases between them. For the CDR3, the DNA is TGTGCCAGCAGCTTGGTCACGGTAAGCTCCTACGAGCAGTACTTC. Its translation is CASSLVTVSSYEQYF.

This chain uses TRBV19 with TRBJ1-3; the D gene is possibly TRBD1 (6 bases). Germline V gives CDR1 LNHDA, CDR2 SQIVND (reference sequence). Trimming cost V 5 bases and J 2 bases, with 13 bases left between them. The CDR3 runs 15 residues. In DNA form, the CDR3 reads TGTGCCAGTAGTCCACGGACAGATCCTGGAAACACCATATATTTT. Translated, it gives CASSPRTDPGNTIYF. The entire variable domain, with the rest obtained from reference TRBV19 and TRBJ1-3, is as follows: DGGITQSPKYLFRKEGQNVTLSCEQNLNHDAMYWYRQDPGQGLRLIYYSQIVNDFQKGDIAEGYSVSREKKESFPLTVTSAQKNPTAFYLCASSPRTDPGNTIYFGEGSWLTVV.

This clonotype was picked up a small number of times. The chain couples TRBV10-2 to TRBJ2-2; the D gene is possibly TRBD2 (5 bases). Trimming cost V 5 bases and J 6 bases, with 10 bases left between them. The CDR3 loop spans 13 amino acids. CDR1 WSHSY and CDR2 SAAADI come from the germline V gene. The DNA for the CDR3 is TGCGCCAGCAGTATCTGGGGAGCCGGGGAGCTGTTTTTT. Translation: CASSIWGAGELFF.